Listed here are 26 T cell receptor beta chains from one sample, sequenced in a study of shared clonotypes between healthy human individuals. CD8 cells classed as naive were CD45RO-negative and positively selected for CCR7, excluding terminally differentiated effector memory CD45RA+ cells. The protocol was immunoSEQ multiplex PCR, while the TCRdb copy is restricted to in-frame clones and leaves out a portion. Altogether millions of clones are present, just under 95% being singletons, with the ten largest covering about 1.1%. Sequencing was carried out using naive CD8+ T cells sorted from blood. The receptors derive from a man younger than 35 in good health.

In the case of this clone: This is likely a read error, given that the CDR3 carries no conserved phenylalanine or tryptophan at its end. This rearrangement joins TRBV7-9 to TRBJ1-6; 8 nucleotides match TRBD1. This CDR3 region has 17 residues. Trimming removed 5 bases from V and 7 bases from J; junction bases left unmatched: 13. In germline, CDR1 is SEHNR, CDR2 FQNEAQ (reference sequence). The DNA for the CDR3 is TGTGCCAGCAGCCGTGGTACCCCAGGGGGCGCGAATTCACCCCTCCACCTT. Translated: CASSRGTPGGANSPLHL.

The chain combines TRBV30 with TRBJ2-2, with a weak D call TRBD2 (6 bases). V was cut by 7 bases and J by 1 base, with 10 bases left in between. The CDR3 loop spans 13 amino acids. From germline, CDR1 is GTSNPN and CDR2 SVGIG (reference sequence). The CDR3 region is CASFGGNTGELFF. In nucleotides, the CDR3 is TGTGCCTCATTCGGGGGGAACACCGGGGAGCTGTTTTTT.

This clone was picked up one time. The chain employs TRBV19 and TRBJ2-6; D not resolved. The ends were cut back, 8 bases at V and 0 bases at J, with 14 bases in the middle. This CDR3 has 16 amino acids. Per germline, CDR1 LNHDA and CDR2 SQIVND (reference sequence). The CDR3 is CASLAAPVSGANVLTF. CDR3 coding DNA: TGTGCCAGTCTCGCCGCCCCGGTCTCTGGGGCCAACGTCCTGACTTTC. The full variable domain, completed using reference TRBV19 and TRBJ2-6, is DGGITQSPKYLFRKEGQNVTLSCEQNLNHDAMYWYRQDPGQGLRLIYYSQIVNDFQKGDIAEGYSVSREKKESFPLTVTSAQKNPTAFYLCASLAAPVSGANVLTFGAGSRLTVL.

The chain couples TRBV5-6 to TRBJ2-5; D uncertain. The CDR3 covers 14 residues. V lost 4 bases to trimming and J lost 3 bases, with 13 bases between them. Per the germline V gene, CDR1 is SGHDT and CDR2 is YYEEEE. DNA of the CDR3: TGTGCCAGCAGCCCGCTACAAGGCAAAGAGACCCAGTACTTC. Translated, it gives CASSPLQGKETQYF.

V and J are TRBV10-3 and TRBJ2-5; TRBD1 is a possible D gene (7 bases). The CDR3 sequence is 12 residues long. V was cut by 6 bases and J by 5 bases, with 10 bases left in between. The germline gives CDR1 ENHRY, CDR2 SYGVKD. CDR3 residues: CAISSGGETQYF. CDR3 bases: TGTGCCATCAGCTCAGGGGGGGAGACCCAGTACTTC.

In its sample, this clone was seen once. The rearrangement links TRBV30 to TRBJ2-7; perhaps TRBD2 as D (7 bases). CDR3 length equals 13 residues. V was pared by 8 bases and J by 2 bases, with 16 bases between. Germline V lookup: CDR1 GTSNPN, CDR2 SVGIG (reference sequence). The CDR3 here is CATEGGGPYEQYF. As DNA, the CDR3 is TGTGCCACCGAGGGAGGGGGTCCCTACGAGCAGTACTTC. Complete variable domain (other parts from reference TRBV30 and TRBJ2-7): SQTIHQWPATLVQPVGSPLSLECTVEGTSNPNLYWYRQAAGRGLQLLFYSVGIGQISSEVPQNLSASRPQDRQFILSSKKLLLSDSGFYLCATEGGGPYEQYFGPGTRLTVT.

The V and J genes are TRBV13 and TRBJ2-7; D is ambiguous. Germline assignment: CDR1 PRHDT and CDR2 FYEKMQ (reference sequence). V was pared by 1 base and J by 0 bases, with 16 bases between. The CDR3 contains 17 residues. CDR3 sequence reads: CASSLDQSIGSSYEQYF. The CDR3 nucleotides read TGTGCCAGCAGCTTAGACCAAAGCATCGGTAGCTCCTACGAGCAGTACTTC.

V gene TRBV27 combines with J gene TRBJ1-2; the D is unclear. This CDR3 spans 14 amino acids. The V gene's germline CDR1 is MNHEY and CDR2 SMNVEV (reference sequence). Trimming removed 2 bases at V and 4 bases at J, with 11 bases between. In DNA form, the CDR3 reads TGTGCCAGCAGTTTAGGCCAGACCTTCTATGGCTACACCTTC. It encodes CASSLGQTFYGYTF.

The chain couples TRBV29-1 to TRBJ2-2; 11 nucleotides align to TRBD2. The trim removed 6 bases at V and 2 bases at J, leaving 8 bases unmatched. CDR3 length: 16 amino acids. Germline V gene lookup returns CDR1 SQVTM and CDR2 ANQGSEA. The DNA of the CDR3 is TGCAGCGTAGCGGGACTAGCGGAAGTTAACACCGGGGAGCTGTTTTTT. Translation: CSVAGLAEVNTGELFF.

The chain combines TRBV13 with TRBJ2-7; perhaps TRBD2 as D (6 bases). Trimming took 5 bases from V and 0 from J, leaving 11 bases between them. Germline CDR1 and CDR2: PRHDT and FYEKMQ (reference sequence). The CDR3 runs to 14 residues. The CDR3 nucleotides are TGTGCCAGCAGCCATAGCGGCAGCTCCTACGAGCAGTACTTC. It specifies CASSHSGSSYEQYF. Filled out from reference TRBV13 and TRBJ2-7, the complete variable domain reads AAGVIQSPRHLIKEKRETATLKCYPIPRHDTVYWYQQGPGQDPQFLISFYEKMQSDKGSIPDRFSAQQFSDYHSELNMSSLELGDSALYFCASSHSGSSYEQYFGPGTRLTVT.

This rearrangement joins TRBV4-2 to TRBJ1-6; D is undetermined. The CDR3 has 13 amino acids. V was shortened by 4 bases and J by 6 bases, with 7 bases between the two germline ends. CDR1 and CDR2 (germline): LGHNA, YNFKEQ. The CDR3 DNA is TGTGCCAGCAGCCCTAACGTTAATTCACCCCTCCACTTT. Translated, it gives CASSPNVNSPLHF.

The J gene is TRBJ2-5, the V gene TRBV7-9; 9 bases line up with TRBD2. With 1 base clipped from V and 3 bases from J, the junction kept 9 bases outside the gene matches. Germline CDR1 SEHNR, CDR2 FQNEAQ (reference sequence). The length of the CDR3 is 17 residues. Here the CDR3 DNA reads TGTGCCAGCAGCTTAGGTGCCGGCGGGGGGGCGGAAGAGACCCAGTACTTC. Translation: CASSLGAGGGAEETQYF.

This chain uses TRBV7-6 with TRBJ2-1; D tentatively reads TRBD1 or TRBD2 (5 bases each). CDR1 SGHVS and CDR2 FNYEAQ come from the germline V gene. The CDR3 has 11 residues. The V and J ends lost 5 bases and 7 bases respectively, with 6 bases between them. The CDR3 region is CASSEGNEQFF. The DNA for the CDR3 is TGTGCCAGCAGCGAGGGGAATGAGCAGTTCTTC.

The gene calls are TRBV7-9 and TRBJ1-1, with a weak D call TRBD1 (6 bases). Per germline, CDR1 SEHNR and CDR2 FQNEAQ (reference sequence). Trimming pared 6 bases from V and 5 bases from J, leaving 10 bases between. This CDR3 is built from 12 residues. CDR3 nucleotides: TGTGCCAGCAGGTTACAGGGAACTGAAGCTTTCTTT. Translating gives CASRLQGTEAFF.

V and J are TRBV29-1 and TRBJ1-4, with D perhaps TRBD1 (6 bases). Deletions cut 5 bases from V and 8 bases from J, with 18 bases between. Germline V gene sequence: CDR1 SQVTM, CDR2 ANQGSEA. The CDR3 is 14 residues long. CDR3 sequence: CSVQLDRFNEKLFF. In DNA, the CDR3 is TGCAGCGTTCAACTCGACAGGTTTAACGAAAAACTGTTTTTT.

CDR3 residues: CASSETSGLSSYEQYF. DNA for the CDR3: TGTGCCAGCAGTGAAACTAGCGGGTTGAGCTCCTACGAGCAGTACTTC. The chain is built from TRBV2 and TRBJ2-7; TRBD2 matches 9 bases. Germline V gene data show CDR1 as SNHLY and CDR2 as FYNNEI. This CDR3 is 16 amino acids long. V lost 2 bases, J lost 0 bases, and 5 bases stayed unmatched.

Regarding this clone: This sample includes further DNA sequences coding for the same CDR3. This chain uses TRBV5-6 with TRBJ2-7; D unclear. Germline V lookup: CDR1 SGHDT, CDR2 YYEEEE. This CDR3 region has 15 residues. V lost 0 bases and J lost 0, with 10 bases in between. The CDR3 here is CASSLAPGGSYEQYF. CDR3 in DNA: TGTGCCAGCAGCTTGGCTCCCGGCGGCTCCTACGAGCAGTACTTC.

J is TRBJ1-5 and V is TRBV19; no firm D call. Germline-derived CDR1 and CDR2 are LNHDA and SQIVND (reference sequence). Trimming cost V 8 bases and J 0 bases, with 5 bases left between them. The CDR3 has 12 amino acids. As DNA, the CDR3 is TGTGCCAGTGCTACTAGCAATCAGCCCCAGCATTTT. It encodes CASATSNQPQHF. Based on the CDR3 plus reference TRBV19 and TRBJ1-5, the full variable domain is DGGITQSPKYLFRKEGQNVTLSCEQNLNHDAMYWYRQDPGQGLRLIYYSQIVNDFQKGDIAEGYSVSREKKESFPLTVTSAQKNPTAFYLCASATSNQPQHFGDGTRLSIL.

This chain connects TRBV11-2 to TRBJ2-7; D is ambiguous. The CDR3 spans 12 residues. V gave up 4 bases and J gave up 4 bases, with 8 bases separating them. Germline CDR1 reads SGHAT; CDR2 reads FQNNGV. In DNA, the CDR3 is TGTGCCAGCAGCTCCGACCTTTACGAGCAGTACTTC. It translates to CASSSDLYEQYF.

The chain recombines TRBV28 with TRBJ2-1, with 9 positions matching TRBD1. The CDR3 contains 14 residues. In germline, CDR1 is MDHEN, CDR2 SYDVKM. V trimming: 6 bases; J trimming: 7 bases; junction bases outside the gene matches: 7. CDR3 loop: CASSGTGKANEQFF. As DNA, the CDR3 is TGTGCCAGCAGCGGGACAGGGAAGGCGAATGAGCAGTTCTTC.

With regard to this clone: Within the sample, other DNA sequences also encode this same CDR3. The CDR3 DNA reads TGTGCCAGCAGCGTAGGACTAGCCTCATACGAGCAGTACTTC. Protein sequence: CASSVGLASYEQYF. The chain employs TRBV9 and TRBJ2-7; the match to TRBD2 covers 7 bases. Germline lookup yields CDR1 SGDLS and CDR2 YYNGEE. J was trimmed by 4 bases and V by 0 bases; bases with no gene match: 4. The CDR3 is made up of 14 amino acids.

This clone is a singleton in its sample. This chain uses TRBV4-3 with TRBJ1-1; tentatively, D is TRBD1 (5 bases). Looked up from germline, CDR1 is LGHNA and CDR2 is YSLEER. The CDR3 consists of 13 residues. Between the trimmed V and J ends, which lost 6 bases and 4 bases, there was a span of 12 bases. CDR3 in DNA: TGCGCCAGCAGTTGGGGGGAAGGCACTGAAGCTTTCTTT. It yields the protein CASSWGEGTEAFF.

The V gene is TRBV10-3, the J gene TRBJ2-2, with 8 bases lining up with TRBD2. The CDR3 runs to 17 residues. The germline V gene encodes CDR1 ENHRY and CDR2 SYGVKD. After removal of 0 bases from V and 9 bases from J, the junction contained 12 bases not matched to a gene. CDR3 loop: CAISESGSGIGRRELFF. CDR3 nucleotide sequence: TGTGCCATCAGTGAGTCGGGTAGCGGGATAGGTCGCAGGGAGCTGTTTTTT.

This clone occurred a few times. The sample contains more than one DNA sequence encoding this CDR3. V is TRBV13 and J is TRBJ2-7; unclear D gene. This CDR3 contains 12 residues. Trimming left V 6 bases short and J 2 bases short, with 8 bases between. From germline, CDR1 is PRHDT and CDR2 FYEKMQ (reference sequence). The CDR3 here is CASSSDPYEQYF. The DNA for the CDR3 is TGTGCCAGCAGTTCCGACCCCTACGAGCAGTACTTC.

This rearrangement joins TRBV29-1 to TRBJ2-7; TRBD1 might be the D (6 bases). V lost 7 bases to trimming and J lost 4 bases, with 20 bases between them. The CDR3 is made up of 14 amino acids. The germline V gene has CDR1 SQVTM and CDR2 ANQGSEA. The CDR3 region is CSAATTGPRYEQYF. Here the CDR3 DNA reads TGCAGCGCGGCCACGACAGGACCCCGATACGAGCAGTACTTC.

The V gene is TRBV28, the J gene TRBJ1-6, with TRBD1 identical over 10 bases. With 2 bases clipped from V and 9 bases from J, the junction kept 7 bases outside the gene matches. CDR1 and CDR2 from the germline V gene are MDHEN and SYDVKM. The CDR3 is made up of 16 amino acids. As DNA, the CDR3 is TGTGCCAGCAGTTTAGCTGTGGGACAGGGGTTTTCACCCCTCCACTTT. Its protein product is CASSLAVGQGFSPLHF.